One sample yielded the 24 T cell receptor beta chains listed below, sequenced in a study of patients and donors after allogeneic stem cell transplantation. From the RT-PCR reads, TCRdb called clonotypes with MiXCR, one entry per CDR3 protein. In the table there are more than 150,000 distinct CDR3 sequences, approximately 41% of which are singletons. The sequenced sample was blood, either unsorted or a sorted T cell fraction (not recorded which). These receptors came from a human donor who was either an allogeneic HSCT recipient or a stem cell or donor lymphocyte infusion donor (not recorded which). It is not recorded whose cells these are; they may come from a transplant donor.

This clonotype has more than one count but fewer than ten. This chain connects TRBV27 to TRBJ1-5, with 10 nucleotides matching TRBD1. The CDR3 loop spans 17 amino acids. The germline V gene encodes CDR1 MNHEY and CDR2 SMNVEV (reference sequence). With V trimmed by 5 bases and J by 0 bases, 7 bases remained unmatched. The CDR3 sequence is CASSIPGQGTSNQPQHF. CDR3 bases: TGTGCCAGCAGTATCCCGGGACAGGGGACTAGCAATCAGCCCCAGCATTTT.

The chain couples TRBV27 to TRBJ2-4; 7 nucleotides align to TRBD2. Germline V gives CDR1 MNHEY, CDR2 SMNVEV (reference sequence). The CDR3 extends over 14 amino acids. After removal of 3 bases from V and 8 bases from J, the junction contained 7 bases not matched to a gene. CDR3 sequence reads: CASSLGGDGDIQYF. In DNA form, the CDR3 reads TGTGCCAGCAGTTTGGGGGGGGATGGGGACATTCAGTACTTC.

The chain is built from TRBV12-3 or TRBV12-4 and TRBJ2-7; possibly TRBD2 for D (5 bases). The CDR3 spans 11 residues. With 3 bases removed from V and 5 bases from J, the gap between germline ends came to 5 bases. DNA for the CDR3: TGTGCCAGCAGTTTGAGGGACGAGCAGTACTTC. Protein product: CASSLRDEQYF.

This clonotype has a handful of counts. The chain uses TRBV7-9 and TRBJ2-1; 11 bases line up with TRBD2. The CDR3 extends over 14 amino acids. V trimming: 5 bases; J trimming: 7 bases; junction bases outside the gene matches: 4. Germline lookup yields CDR1 SEHNR and CDR2 FQNEAQ (reference sequence). This CDR3 is CASSLTSGRNEQFF. Here the CDR3 DNA reads TGTGCCAGCAGCCTCACTAGCGGGAGAAATGAGCAGTTCTTC.

This clonotype was recorded a few times. The genes are TRBV21-1 and TRBJ2-1; the table gives TRBD1 as D, unverified against the DNA. TRBV21-1 represents a pseudogene. CDR3 length: 16 amino acids. The CDR3 region is CASSKLGTGDRNEQFF. In DNA, the CDR3 is TGTGCCAGCAGCAAACTTGGGACAGGGGATAGGAATGAGCAGTTCTTC.

This rearrangement joins TRBV3-1 to TRBJ2-7, with TRBD1 matching 10 bases. CDR3 length: 15 amino acids. Germline V CDR1 and CDR2: LGHDT, YNNKEL (reference sequence). V lost 3 bases to trimming and J lost 6 bases; unmatched junction nucleotides: 8. CDR3 amino acids: CASSHFRDRGFEQYF. DNA of the CDR3: TGTGCCAGCAGCCACTTCCGGGACAGGGGATTCGAGCAGTACTTC.

Here the CDR3 reads CATVRTGGNYGYTF. The CDR3 nucleotides are TGTGCCACCGTTCGGACAGGGGGGAACTATGGCTACACCTTC. J is TRBJ1-2 and V is TRBV15; TRBD1 matches 10 bases. V lost 8 bases, J lost 2 bases, and 5 bases stayed unmatched. This CDR3 contains 14 residues. Per the germline V gene, CDR1 is LNHNV and CDR2 is YYDKDF (reference sequence).

The rearrangement links TRBV28 to TRBJ1-1; TRBD1 aligns across 8 bases. This CDR3 is built from 16 residues. With 4 bases clipped from V and 1 base from J, the junction kept 8 bases outside the gene matches. Per the germline V gene, CDR1 is MDHEN and CDR2 is SYDVKM. CDR3 region: CASSSRSGGPNTEAFF. The CDR3 region has the DNA TGTGCCAGCAGTTCGCGATCAGGGGGCCCGAACACTGAAGCTTTCTTT.

This clonotype was detected a few times. The genes are TRBV4-3 and TRBJ2-2; D is unresolved. This CDR3 has 17 amino acids. V gave up 0 bases and J gave up 0 bases, with 11 bases separating them. The germline V gene encodes CDR1 LGHNA and CDR2 YSLEER. In nucleotides, the CDR3 is TGCGCCAGCAGCCAAGATGTTGGCGGATCGAACACCGGGGAGCTGTTTTTT. Translating gives CASSQDVGGSNTGELFF.

This clonotype was detected only a few times. The J gene is TRBJ1-2, the V gene TRBV5-6, with a possible D match to TRBD1 (6 bases). Trimming removed 0 bases at V and 4 bases at J, with 13 bases between. There are 15 residues in the CDR3. The germline V gene encodes CDR1 SGHDT and CDR2 YYEEEE. The CDR3 loop is CASSLAGGAFYGYTF. The CDR3 DNA reads as TGTGCCAGCAGCTTGGCCGGGGGCGCGTTCTATGGCTACACCTTC.

The chain couples TRBV12-3 or TRBV12-4 to TRBJ1-2, with 7 bases fitting TRBD1. This CDR3 is 15 amino acids long. Trimming took 6 bases from V and 5 from J; bases not matched to a gene: 12. In DNA form, the CDR3 reads TGTGCCAGCAGCAATTCGGGACAGACAGTATATGGCTACACCTTC. This sequence encodes CASSNSGQTVYGYTF.

The genes are TRBV28 and TRBJ2-3; 9 nucleotides match TRBD1. The CDR3 extends over 17 amino acids. Trimming removed 6 bases from V and 0 bases from J; junction bases left unmatched: 10. Germline lookup yields CDR1 MDHEN and CDR2 SYDVKM. Written as DNA, the CDR3 is TGTGCCAGCAGCACCCCGGGACAGGGCACTAGCACAGATACGCAGTATTTT. Translation gives CASSTPGQGTSTDTQYF.

This clonotype was observed a few times. The chain joins TRBV29-1 to TRBJ2-2, with D possibly matching TRBD2 (6 bases). This CDR3 is built from 15 residues. Germline CDR1 is SQVTM and CDR2 is ANQGSEA. Between the trimmed V and J ends, which lost 4 bases and 7 bases, there was a span of 19 bases. The CDR3 is CSVAWRGSMGGELFF. CDR3 coding DNA: TGCAGCGTTGCTTGGCGGGGTAGCATGGGCGGGGAGCTGTTTTTT.

This clonotype was counted a few times. The chain recombines TRBV27 with TRBJ2-5, with 8 bases lining up with TRBD1. This CDR3 contains 15 residues. Germline loops: CDR1 MNHEY, CDR2 SMNVEV (reference sequence). After removal of 6 bases from V and 5 bases from J, the junction contained 11 bases not matched to a gene. CDR3 DNA: TGTGCCAGCAGCCTCGGGACAGGCCTAACTGAGACCCAGTACTTC. Translating gives CASSLGTGLTETQYF.

The V and J genes are TRBV12-3 or TRBV12-4 and TRBJ1-5; maybe TRBD1 (5 bases). There are 13 residues in the CDR3. Between the trimmed V and J ends, which lost 5 bases and 5 bases, there was a span of 10 bases. The CDR3 sequence is CASSLTEHQPQHF. CDR3 nucleotide sequence: TGTGCCAGCAGTCTGACAGAGCATCAGCCCCAGCATTTT.

The rearrangement joins TRBV28 to TRBJ1-2; perhaps TRBD1 as D (5 bases). Germline V gene sequence: CDR1 MDHEN, CDR2 SYDVKM. The CDR3 runs to 13 residues. The ends were cut back, 7 bases at V and 6 bases at J, with 15 bases in the middle. The CDR3 DNA follows: TGTGCCAGCACCTTTAGGGGCGCGGATGGCTACACCTTC. Translation: CASTFRGADGYTF.

V and J are TRBV27 and TRBJ1-3; D is uncertain. This CDR3 is built from 14 residues. V was shortened by 6 bases and J by 2 bases, with 11 bases between the two germline ends. In germline, CDR1 is MNHEY, CDR2 SMNVEV (reference sequence). CDR3 bases: TGTGCCAGCAGCCCCACGGACCCTGGAAACACCATATATTTT. Amino acid sequence: CASSPTDPGNTIYF.

This clonotype was seen many times. The chain has TRBV3-1 and TRBJ2-7; D is possibly TRBD2 (6 bases). CDR3 length: 14 amino acids. The germline gives CDR1 LGHDT, CDR2 YNNKEL (reference sequence). V gave up 4 bases and J gave up 6 bases, with 16 bases separating them. CDR3 nucleotide sequence: TGTGCCAGCAGCCCCCCGGTTAGGGGAGGCGAGCAGTACTTC. This gives the protein CASSPPVRGGEQYF.

The table lists this clonotype with a few counts. This sequence joins TRBV6-2 or TRBV6-3 and TRBJ1-1; TRBD1 matches at 8 bases. The V and J ends lost 7 bases and 0 bases, in that order; junction bases with no gene match: 7. Germline-derived CDR1 and CDR2 are MNHEY and SVGEGT. This CDR3 has 15 amino acids. CDR3 residues: CASTPGTGMNTEAFF. CDR3 in DNA: TGTGCCAGCACTCCCGGGACAGGAATGAACACTGAAGCTTTCTTT.

V gene TRBV29-1 combines with J gene TRBJ2-7, with 9 bases matching TRBD1. In germline, CDR1 is SQVTM, CDR2 ANQGSEA. There are 13 residues in the CDR3. The V segment lost 4 bases and the J segment 2 bases; nucleotides outside the gene matches: 3. The CDR3 here is CSVVGDRAYEQYF. The CDR3 DNA follows: TGCAGCGTTGTGGGGGACAGGGCCTACGAGCAGTACTTC.

This clonotype was counted a few times. The rearrangement links TRBV29-1 to TRBJ1-2; the D gene is possibly TRBD1 (5 bases). Germline V lookup: CDR1 SQVTM, CDR2 ANQGSEA. This CDR3 is built from 12 residues. V lost 8 bases and J lost 8, with 18 bases in between. The CDR3 spells CSTVGGGSGYTF. The CDR3 DNA reads TGCAGCACTGTGGGGGGAGGGAGCGGCTACACCTTC. The whole variable domain, filled in from reference TRBV29-1 and TRBJ1-2, reads SAVISQKPSRDICQRGTSLTIQCQVDSQVTMMFWYRQQPGQSLTLIATANQGSEATYESGFVIDKFPISRPNLTFSTLTVSNMSPEDSSIYLCSTVGGGSGYTFGSGTRLTVV.

In its sample, this clonotype was seen once. The V call is TRBV7-2, the J call TRBJ2-6; perhaps TRBD1 as D (5 bases). The CDR3 is made up of 14 amino acids. Germline assignment: CDR1 SGHTA and CDR2 FQGNSA. The V end lost 5 bases, the J end lost 16 bases, and 21 bases lay between the germline ends. The CDR3 DNA is TGTGCCAGCAGCCGACAGCCTGCTCTGCCCATACTGACTTTC. Its protein product is CASSRQPALPILTF.

This clonotype was observed a few times. The rearrangement joins TRBV5-8 to TRBJ2-3, with no clear D. This CDR3 spans 18 amino acids. Germline lookup yields CDR1 SGHTS and CDR2 YDEGEE. V was pared by 2 bases and J by 2 bases, with 21 bases between. For the CDR3, the DNA is TGTGCCAGCAGCTTCAAAGTGACAACACCGACATTCACAGATACGCAGTATTTT. Translation gives CASSFKVTTPTFTDTQYF.

The chain carries TRBV7-9 and TRBJ1-4; D is undetermined. This CDR3 is 17 amino acids long. The V gene lost 5 bases and the J gene lost 5 bases, with 21 bases spanning the gap. Looked up from germline, CDR1 is SEHNR and CDR2 is FQNEAQ (reference sequence). The CDR3 bases are TGTGCCAGCAGCAAGACACCCCATAACCCCTCAAATGAAAAACTGTTTTTT. This encodes CASSKTPHNPSNEKLFF.